What follows is one T cell receptor beta chain and its context. Germline V gene lookup returns CDR1 DFQATT and CDR2 SNEGSKA (reference sequence). Trimming took off 6 bases at V and 8 bases at J, with 11 bases between the two ends. The CDR3 extends over 11 amino acids. This entry comes from a study of blood T cell repertoires in COVID-19. Per the authors' pipeline: It was from reference gene primer amplification that nucleated cell counts were estimated. Method: immunoSEQ multiplex PCR; TCRdb's copy keeps in-frame clones and lacks some. That table supplies the V and J calls and clone size; D and trimming were determined from the DNA. The sample shows under 400,000 clones, around 87% of them seen only once.

Source material: peripheral blood. This chain joins TRBV20-1 and TRBJ2-1; the D gene is possibly TRBD1 (5 bases). This clonotype was sampled from a woman aged 30 to 39 with COVID-19, enrolled during active disease. The chain's CDR3 is CSASDNHEQFF. As DNA, the CDR3 is TGCAGTGCATCGGACAACCATGAGCAGTTCTTC.